These 18 T cell receptor beta chains were all obtained from the same sample, sequenced in a study of cytomegalovirus exposure and HLA in healthy donors. The method was immunoSEQ multiplex PCR; TCRdb's version includes in-frame clones alone and lacks a portion of them. The sample holds some 340,000 clones, roughly nine tenths seen once. The material sequenced was PBMCs. Source of these receptors: a woman in her 30s in good health and CMV-seropositive.

The chain joins TRBV29-1 to TRBJ2-1; D possibly corresponds to TRBD2 (6 bases). This CDR3 has 12 residues. Germline V gene sequence: CDR1 SQVTM, CDR2 ANQGSEA. V dropped 6 bases and J dropped 7 bases, with 13 bases sitting between them. The CDR3 nucleotides read TGCAGCGTGACTGGTAGCGGAAATGAGCAGTTCTTC. Translation: CSVTGSGNEQFF.

Here the CDR3 DNA reads TGTGCCAGCAGCTTAGGCGGGCAGGTGGATGAGCAGTTCTTC. Amino acids: CASSLGGQVDEQFF. The V call is TRBV11-3, the J call TRBJ2-1, with D possibly matching TRBD2 (5 bases). The CDR3 is 14 amino acids. Germline V gene lookup returns CDR1 SGHNT and CDR2 YENEEA. The V end was cut by 1 base, the J end by 8 bases, with 12 bases between.

The chain uses TRBV29-1 and TRBJ2-2; D is ambiguous. This CDR3 region has 12 residues. Per germline, CDR1 SQVTM and CDR2 ANQGSEA. V lost 5 bases, J lost 8 bases, and 12 bases lay in between. CDR3 in amino acids: CSVIGYGGELFF. CDR3 nucleotide sequence: TGCAGCGTTATTGGGTATGGAGGGGAGCTGTTTTTT.

This clone was counted only a few times. This sequence joins TRBV7-3 and TRBJ2-3; the D is unclear. Deletions cut 5 bases from V and 6 bases from J, with 15 bases between. Per germline, CDR1 SGHTA and CDR2 FQGTGA. The CDR3 totals 14 residues. CDR3 protein: CASSPGVVGDTQYF. CDR3 coding DNA: TGTGCCAGCAGCCCCGGAGTGGTGGGTGATACGCAGTATTTT.

The chain carries TRBV6-1 and TRBJ2-7; D gene unclear. The CDR3 sequence is 14 residues long. CDR1 is MNHNS, CDR2 SASEGT, per germline. V was clipped by 1 base and J by 2 bases, with 9 bases between them. The CDR3 nucleotides read TGTGCCAGCAGTGAAGGACGGATTACCTACGAGCAGTACTTC. Translating gives CASSEGRITYEQYF.

In its sample, this clone was seen a few times. The chain couples TRBV7-9 to TRBJ1-2; D not certain. Germline CDR1 and CDR2: SEHNR and FQNEAQ (reference sequence). V lost 3 bases and J lost 3, with 5 bases in between. This CDR3 contains 12 residues. CDR3 region: CASSFIDYGYTF. The CDR3 coding sequence is TGTGCCAGCAGCTTTATAGACTATGGCTACACCTTC.

The genes are TRBV29-1 and TRBJ2-2, with D uncertain. Germline V gene data show CDR1 as SQVTM and CDR2 as ANQGSEA. The CDR3 runs 15 residues. V lost 0 bases to trimming and J lost 2 bases, with 10 bases between them. DNA for the CDR3: TGCAGCGTTGAAGAAGAGGCTGGAAACACCGGGGAGCTGTTTTTT. Its protein product is CSVEEEAGNTGELFF.

This clone was detected a few times. J is TRBJ2-2 and V is TRBV7-7; D may correspond to TRBD1 or TRBD2 (5 bases each). From germline, CDR1 is SSHAT and CDR2 FNYEAQ (reference sequence). The length of the CDR3 is 16 residues. Trimming stripped 1 base from V and 4 bases from J, with 13 bases between. CDR3 DNA sequence: TGTGCCAGCAGCTTAGGACGGGGCGGAAGCACCGGGGAGCTGTTTTTT. Translating gives CASSLGRGGSTGELFF. The whole variable domain, remainder taken from reference TRBV7-7 and TRBJ2-2, is GAGVSQSPRYKVTKRGQDVTLRCDPISSHATLYWYQQALGQGPEFLTYFNYEAQPDKSGLPSDRFSAERPEGSISTLTIQRTEQRDSAMYRCASSLGRGGSTGELFFGEGSRLTVL.

V gene TRBV30 combines with J gene TRBJ1-2; D perhaps matches TRBD1 (5 bases). This CDR3 has 13 residues. Germline V CDR1 and CDR2: GTSNPN, SVGIG (reference sequence). Trimming took 3 bases from V and 3 from J, leaving 11 bases between them. The CDR3 region is CAWRLREDYGYTF. The CDR3 DNA is TGTGCCTGGAGGCTCAGGGAGGACTATGGCTACACCTTC. The full variable domain, its missing parts supplied by reference TRBV30 and TRBJ1-2, is SQTIHQWPATLVQPVGSPLSLECTVEGTSNPNLYWYRQAAGRGLQLLFYSVGIGQISSEVPQNLSASRPQDRQFILSSKKLLLSDSGFYLCAWRLREDYGYTFGSGTRLTVV.

With respect to this clone: Other DNA variants within this sample encode the same CDR3. This sequence joins TRBV9 and TRBJ2-7; a weak D match, TRBD2 (5 bases). Between the trimmed V and J ends, which lost 0 bases and 1 base, there was a span of 8 bases. CDR3 length equals 14 residues. Germline V gene lookup returns CDR1 SGDLS and CDR2 YYNGEE. This chain's CDR3 is CASSVDGGSYEQYF. CDR3 in DNA: TGTGCCAGCAGCGTAGACGGAGGATCCTACGAGCAGTACTTC.

J is TRBJ1-3 and V is TRBV6-6, with 7 bases that match TRBD1. V lost 6 bases and J lost 3; bases outside the gene matches: 11. From germline, CDR1 is MNHNY and CDR2 SVGAGI (reference sequence). The CDR3 loop spans 16 amino acids. The DNA for the CDR3 is TGTGCCAGCAGGGCGGACAGGCCGATTGGTGGAAACACCATATATTTT. Its protein is CASRADRPIGGNTIYF.

On this clone: The same CDR3 also results from other DNA sequences found in this sample. The rearrangement joins TRBV5-6 to TRBJ2-7; 7 bases fit TRBD2. The trim removed 2 bases at V and 2 bases at J, leaving 4 bases unmatched. This CDR3 region has 14 residues. CDR1 and CDR2 from the germline V gene are SGHDT and YYEEEE. In DNA, the CDR3 is TGTGCCAGCAGCTTCCCAGGACTAGCCTACGAGCAGTACTTC. This gives the protein CASSFPGLAYEQYF.

V and J are TRBV29-1 and TRBJ2-3; 9 bases align to TRBD2. There are 14 residues in the CDR3. Looked up from germline, CDR1 is SQVTM and CDR2 is ANQGSEA. Trimming removed 4 bases from V and 4 bases from J; junction bases left unmatched: 6. The CDR3 DNA is TGCAGCGTTGTGCCGGGACTAGCCCCAGATACGCAGTATTTT. This translates into CSVVPGLAPDTQYF.

V is TRBV7-3 and J is TRBJ1-5, with TRBD1 identical over 11 bases. The V gene's germline CDR1 is SGHTA and CDR2 FQGTGA. The CDR3 consists of 18 residues. Trimming took 1 base from V and 6 from J; bases not matched to a gene: 11. The CDR3 loop is CASSLNTDRGHLIQPQHF. The DNA for the CDR3 is TGTGCCAGCAGCTTAAACACGGACAGGGGGCATCTGATTCAGCCCCAGCATTTT.

V is TRBV14 and J is TRBJ2-7; 7 positions match TRBD1. Germline trimming cut 4 bases from V and 6 bases from J; bases unmatched to any gene: 9. This CDR3 spans 14 amino acids. Germline assignment: CDR1 SGHDN and CDR2 FVKESK. CDR3: CASSPNRGLSEQYF. The DNA for the CDR3 is TGTGCCAGCAGCCCAAACAGGGGTCTGAGCGAGCAGTACTTC.

This chain links TRBV30 with TRBJ1-5, with 9 positions matching TRBD1. The CDR3 length is 16 residues. The junction had 9 bases not matched to a gene; V was cut back by 2 bases and J by 4 bases. Germline V gene lookup returns CDR1 GTSNPN and CDR2 SVGIG (reference sequence). The CDR3 is CAWSPGTGFGNQPQHF. DNA of the CDR3: TGTGCCTGGAGTCCCGGGACAGGGTTTGGAAATCAGCCCCAGCATTTT.

The chain carries TRBV7-8 and TRBJ2-5; tentatively, D is TRBD2 (5 bases). The germline V gene has CDR1 SGHVS and CDR2 FQNEAQ. V was shortened by 5 bases and J by 7 bases, with 14 bases between the two germline ends. The CDR3 runs 13 residues. The CDR3 spells CASSQSGVGTQYF. In DNA, the CDR3 is TGTGCCAGCAGCCAGTCCGGGGTTGGGACCCAGTACTTC.

This clone was recorded a few times. This sequence joins TRBV27 and TRBJ1-5, with D possibly being TRBD1 (6 bases). Germline V gene lookup returns CDR1 MNHEY and CDR2 SMNVEV (reference sequence). This CDR3 region has 13 residues. The V end was cut by 5 bases, the J end by 3 bases, with 8 bases between. The CDR3 bases are TGTGCCAGCAGTAGGGGGGCCAATCAGCCCCAGCATTTT. This codes for CASSRGANQPQHF.